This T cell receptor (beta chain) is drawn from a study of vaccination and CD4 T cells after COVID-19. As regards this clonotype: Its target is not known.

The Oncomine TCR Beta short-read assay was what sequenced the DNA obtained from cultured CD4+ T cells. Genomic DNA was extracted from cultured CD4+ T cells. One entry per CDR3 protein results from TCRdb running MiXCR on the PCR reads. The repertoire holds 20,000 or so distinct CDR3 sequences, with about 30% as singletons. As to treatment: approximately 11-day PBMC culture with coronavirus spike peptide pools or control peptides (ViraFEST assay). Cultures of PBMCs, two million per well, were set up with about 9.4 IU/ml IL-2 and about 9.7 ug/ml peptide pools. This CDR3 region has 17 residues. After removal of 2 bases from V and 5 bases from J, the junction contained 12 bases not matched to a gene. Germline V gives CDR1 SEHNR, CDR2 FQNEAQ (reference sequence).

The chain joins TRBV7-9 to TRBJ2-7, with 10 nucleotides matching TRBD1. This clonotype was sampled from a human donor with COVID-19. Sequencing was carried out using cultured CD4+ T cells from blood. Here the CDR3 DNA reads TGTGCCAGCAGCTTAACTGGGACAGGGGCTTCTAGGAACGAGCAGTACTTC. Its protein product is CASSLTGTGASRNEQYF.